This T cell receptor (beta chain) is drawn from a study of tumor-infiltrating lymphocytes in oesophageal squamous cell carcinoma (TCRdb year 2016). Libraries came from PCR. The instrument given in TCRdb is Illumina HiSeq 2000. TCRdb cleaned the public reads at Q25 with fastp, built clones with MiXCR and kept in-frame beta chains. Merged by CDR3 protein, the rows form single entries marked with the most common genes and DNA. The table for this sample lists 16,000 or so distinct CDR3 sequences; 40% to 65% of them were counted only once. The ten largest clones add up to roughly a fifth of the sample. Notes on this clonotype: Its specific antigen is unknown. No much larger clonotype is one base removed from it; base qualities were not supplied.

The CDR3 contains 13 residues, cysteine and phenylalanine counted. The entry retains the CDR3 DNA only, 39 bases that are in frame from base 1. Sequencing was carried out using esophageal tumor tissue. The sequence is built from TRBV12-3 or TRBV12-4 and TRBJ2-5; the D gene is possibly TRBD2, with 5 bases matching. The J call may be in error: the DNA end matches TRBJ2-7 better. The clonotype originates from a male donor with esophageal squamous cell carcinoma. CDR3 reads: CASVAGIRDEQYF. In nucleotide form, the sequence is TGTGCCAGTGTGGCGGGCATCCGGGACGAGCAGTACTTC.